This T cell receptor (beta chain) was obtained from a study of tumor and adjacent non-tumor tissue in lung cancer. Whole-study context: The patients, around 11 men and roughly 5 women, were roughly 30 to 80 with stage I to III disease. Study-wide points: TCR diversity was significantly greater in tumor than normal lung tissue.

Three rounds of nested PCR, following a modified ARM-PCR protocol, produced the TCRbeta library. TCRdb ran MiXCR on the multiplex PCR reads and lists one entry per CDR3 protein. The data show around 79,000 distinct CDR3 sequences, approximately 77% seen once. CDR3 length equals 16 residues. The germline gives CDR1 SGHAT, CDR2 FQNNGV. Notes on this clonotype: Its antigen remains unknown. Germline is not matched at one junction end, which may reflect a read error.

This sample's RNA came from whole unsorted tissue. Donors were chemotherapy-naive, newly diagnosed lung cancer surgical patients in China, August–November 2014. The sample consisted of lung tumor tissue. This receptor was taken from a woman aged 40-49 years with non-small cell lung cancer. The genes are TRBV11-2 and TRBJ2-3; D call uncertain. The CDR3 DNA reads as TGTGTCAGCAGTACTGTGCTAGATCCCCGCACAGATACGCAGTATTTT. It is translated as CVSSTVLDPRTDTQYF.